This T cell receptor beta chain was recovered during a study of T-cell memory formation after mild COVID-19 (dated by TCRdb to about 2021). With respect to the entire study: TCR sequence clusters from the two donors were found to be largely donor specific. Longitudinal TCRalpha and TCRbeta repertoire sequencing tracked T-cell clones expanding and contracting after mild COVID-19 in two donors. Two young, previously healthy adult volunteers made up the cohort, one male and one female.

Ficoll-Paque density gradient centrifugation was used to isolate PBMCs. Sequencing took place on an Illumina NovaSeq 6000. TCRalpha and TCRbeta cDNA libraries were built by 5'RACE with constant-segment primers, adding sample barcodes and unique molecular identifiers. Trizol reagent was used to extract RNA from every sample. Libraries were amplified in two PCR steps, with a second sample barcode and Illumina TruSeq adapters added in the second step. Libraries were sequenced on an Illumina NovaSeq with 2 x 150 bp paired-end reads. Per the original workflow: Demultiplexing of reads and collapsing into UMI-guided consensus sequences were performed with migec v1.2.7. With mixcr v2.1.11, UMI consensuses were aligned to TRA and TRB V and J templates and assembled into clonotypes. A clonotype was counted as expanded or contracted only if both edgeR and NoisET called the change significant, with noise models trained on biological replicates. edgeR calls used a false discovery rate-adjusted p below 0.01 and a log2 fold-change threshold of 1. As an exploratory analysis of dynamics, max-normalized trajectories of the 1000 most abundant clonotypes were examined by PCA with hierarchical clustering. Separately sequenced CD4+ and CD8+ repertoires were used to assign the CD4 or CD8 phenotype of responding clones. TCRdb reran the public reads through fastp at Q25 and MiXCR, keeping productive beta chains. One record per CDR3 amino acid sequence lists the most common genes and DNA. TCRdb's processing, not the authors', yielded these V and J calls. This sample has around 530,000 distinct CDR3 sequences in its table, and roughly a fifth of those were observed once. Of the sample, 7% to 9% is held by the ten largest clones.

CDR1 and CDR2, per the germline V gene (reference sequence), are LNHNV and YYDKDF. The CDR3 holds 15 amino acids from the cysteine to the phenylalanine. Only CDR3 DNA is held: 45 bases, read in frame from base 1. V lost 3 bases and J lost 2 bases, and the count of bases not matched to a germline gene is 1. The study at large found these results: Some responding clones were detected in pre-infection memory, suggesting pre-existing cross-reactive memory T cells joined the SARS-CoV-2 response. Contracting CD4+ clones appeared mostly in the CM and EM memory subsets, whereas CD8+ clones were enriched in EMRA. Clones contracting from day 15 to 85 had balanced CD4/CD8 phenotypes, while a second wave expanding from day 15 to 37 was biased towards CD4+. Only two mild cases were covered in the study, and larger cohorts including severe cases with pre-infection samples were considered necessary. SARS-CoV-2 specificity was not confirmed for the second-wave clones peaking on day 37.

A few counts support this clonotype. Its antigen specificity is not known. No qualities accompany the bases; no much larger clone lies one base away. This TCR was sampled from an adult woman who had mild COVID-19 (a few samples of this study predate the infection). The sample titles of this study are shuffled in the database, so cell type and time point are left out; the donor was told from shared clones. Sequencing input: PBMCs or a T cell subset sorted from them (not recorded which). Recombination linked TRBV15 to TRBJ2-2; 9 junctional bases match TRBD1. This receptor has the CDR3 CATSRDRGNTGELFF. The DNA reads TGTGCCACCAGCAGGGACAGGGGAAACACCGGGGAGCTGTTTTTT.